This T cell receptor beta chain was sequenced during a study of T-cell memory formation after mild COVID-19. The study, taken as a whole, reports: Clones that shrank (day 15 to 85) were balanced CD4/CD8, whereas later expanders leaned CD4+. Clones which contracted sat mainly in CM and EM if CD4+, and in EMRA if CD8+. Some clones that responded were present in memory (sampled pre-infection), which suggests cross-reactive memory joined.

cDNA libraries for TCR alpha and TCR beta, carrying sample barcodes and UMIs, came from 5'RACE with constant-segment primers. MiXCR was run by TCRdb on the 5' RACE reads, yielding one entry per CDR3 protein. Of about 270,000 distinct CDR3 sequences in the sample, around 15% were seen once. The CDR3 runs to 15 residues. Germline CDR1 and CDR2: MGHRA and YSYEKL. The ends were cut back, 1 base at V and 5 bases at J, with 12 bases in the middle. In regard to this clonotype: What it binds is unknown.

This receptor was obtained from a man younger than 35 who had mild COVID-19 (a few samples of this study predate the infection). Cell type and time point are not known. V is TRBV4-1 and J is TRBJ1-5, with D tentatively TRBD1 (5 bases). The sample taken for sequencing was PBMCs or a T cell subset sorted from them (not recorded which). This CDR3 is CASSQVPGGDQPQHF. CDR3 DNA: TGCGCCAGCAGCCAAGTCCCGGGGGGGGATCAGCCCCAGCATTTT.